This T cell receptor beta chain was sequenced for a study of blood T cell repertoires in COVID-19 (dated by TCRdb to the early 2020s). For the wider study: Collaborator samples came from the United States, Italy and Spain and covered acute and convalescent phases of COVID-19. The prospective study material was composed of cDNA or gDNA derived from T cells, B-cell-depleted T cells, or PBMCs. HLA class I and class II types, where available, came from metadata supplied by the sample provider rather than from assay-based typing. A freely available public database, intended as a resource for researchers studying the immune response to SARS-CoV-2, is where the repertoires were released. Samples came from the ongoing ImmuneRACE study (first 160 participants) plus 1,254 subjects from 6 global collaborators. A de-identified subject ID, COVID-19 status, age in years and sex were almost always included in the sample metadata. The dataset comprised deeply sampled blood TCRbeta repertoires from subjects exposed to, actively infected with, or recovered from COVID-19. Beyond this particular receptor, the publication reports: Clinical and demographic metadata were provided uncurated, with the amount varying by source and participant.

Each collaborating institution followed its own protocols to collect whole blood in K2EDTA tubes. For TCRbeta analysis, collaborators shipped samples as frozen whole blood, isolated PBMCs, or DNA extracted from either of those sample types. Including cysteine and phenylalanine, the CDR3 has 15 amino acids. Only the CDR3 part of the read is kept: 45 bases, read in frame from the first base. Trimmed from V: 5 bases; trimmed from J: 5 bases; junction bases lacking a gene match: 11. For CDR1 and CDR2, the germline V gene (reference sequence) lists SEHNR and FQNEAQ. TCRbeta CDR3 regions were amplified from genomic DNA by means of the immunoSEQ Assay, a bias-controlled multiplex PCR. Per the original workflow: The number of nucleated cells in each sample was estimated from the amplification of reference gene primers within the assay. To quantify the absolute abundance of each unique TCRbeta CDR3 rearrangement, sequence reads were collapsed and filtered. For each sample, productive Simpson clonality was calculated by taking the square root of Simpson's diversity index across productive rearrangements. TCRdb re-hosts the immuneACCESS table, in-frame sequences only. Its copies lack some clones; in the studies checked, an unresolved V gene accounts for under half of them, and the cause for the rest is not known. That table gives V, J and clone size, and the DNA gave D and trimming. This sample lists roughly 56,000 clones; around 86% were detected once. The top ten hold roughly 7.1% of the sample.

There are a few counts of this clone. Its antigen has not been determined. Within one base of it there is no much larger clone, and no base qualities were kept. The chain uses TRBV7-9 and TRBJ1-1; 7 central nucleotides agree with TRBD1. Input material: peripheral blood. This receptor was identified in a man aged 45-65 years with active COVID-19. CDR3 sequence: CASSLSDRAGTEAFF. Read as DNA, the sequence is TGTGCCAGCAGCCTGAGTGACAGGGCAGGGACTGAAGCTTTCTTT. This CDR3, with the reference TRBV7-9 and TRBJ1-1 proteins standing in past its ends, gives the full variable domain DTGVSQNPRHKITKRGQNVTFRCDPISEHNRLYWYRQTLGQGPEFLTYFQNEAQLEKSRLLSDRFSAERPKGSFSTLEIQRTEQGDSAMYLCASSLSDRAGTEAFFGQGTRLTVV.